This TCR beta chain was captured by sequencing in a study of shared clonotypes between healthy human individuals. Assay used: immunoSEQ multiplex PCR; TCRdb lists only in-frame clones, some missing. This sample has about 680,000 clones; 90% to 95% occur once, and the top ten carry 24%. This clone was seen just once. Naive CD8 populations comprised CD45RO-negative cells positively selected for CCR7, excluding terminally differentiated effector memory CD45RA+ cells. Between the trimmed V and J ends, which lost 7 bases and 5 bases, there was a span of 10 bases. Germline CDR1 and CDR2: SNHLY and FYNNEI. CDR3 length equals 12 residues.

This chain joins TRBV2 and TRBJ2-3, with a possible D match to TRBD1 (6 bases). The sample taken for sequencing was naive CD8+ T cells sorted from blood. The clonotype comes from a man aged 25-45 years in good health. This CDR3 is CASMAGEDTQYF. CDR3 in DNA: TGTGCCAGCATGGCAGGGGAAGATACGCAGTATTTT.